This T cell receptor (beta chain) was captured by sequencing in a study of cytomegalovirus exposure and HLA in healthy donors. V was clipped by 6 bases and J by 0 bases; unmatched bases: 10. The CDR3 length is 17 residues. Per the germline V gene, CDR1 is MDHEN and CDR2 is SYDVKM. Primers: 60 Vbeta forward and 13 Jbeta reverse. TCRdb keeps only in-frame clones here, not all; method: immunoSEQ multiplex PCR. The table records some 130,000 clones, approximately 77% of them present only once. Details on this clone: Its antigen is unknown.

Study findings and constraints: Specificity for CMV antigens was confirmed in vitro for a few of the CMV-associated chains. Available immune exposure information was restricted to CMV serostatus only. The authors enumerated over 150 TCR beta chains as linked to cytomegalovirus.

This rearrangement joins TRBV28 to TRBJ1-4, with 7 bases that match TRBD1. Sequenced material: PBMCs. The receptor was isolated from a middle-aged woman in good health and CMV-seronegative. CDR3 bases: TGTGCCAGCAGAGAACGGGACAGCTCCACAACTAATGAAAAACTGTTTTTT. Translating gives CASRERDSSTTNEKLFF.